This TCR beta chain was identified during a study of spatial heterogeneity in lung cancer. As to time point: sample taken at primary tumor resection. The authors sequenced whole RNA from tumor, nontumor lung or frozen PBMC without sorting. TCRdb passed the 5' RACE reads through MiXCR, listing each CDR3 protein once. The table shows around 4,100 distinct CDR3 sequences, with roughly 50% occurring only once. Germline CDR1 and CDR2: MNHNS and SASEGT. The CDR3 consists of 16 residues. With 2 bases removed from V and 2 bases from J, the gap between germline ends came to 13 bases. Comment on this clonotype: This beta chain came through as a stray read in a library set up for alpha chains, and its size says little.

The sequence came from a female donor with early-stage non-small cell lung cancer. Sequences were derived from PBMCs, sampled at surgery. The rearrangement uses TRBV6-1 and TRBJ2-1, with D uncertain. The CDR3 nucleotides are TGTGCCAGCAGTGAAAGGAACGTACCTCCCTACAATGAGCAGTTCTTC. Translation gives CASSERNVPPYNEQFF.